This paragraph covers one T cell receptor beta chain sequence. The germline V and J ends were trimmed by 2 bases and 7 bases, with 11 bases remaining between them. CDR3 length: 13 amino acids. CDR1 is MDHEN and CDR2 is SYDVKM in the germline V gene. Use of 60 Vbeta and 13 Jbeta primers characterized the PCR. Sequencing used immunoSEQ multiplex PCR; TCRdb keeps in-frame clones, though not all of them. The sample has roughly 150,000 clones, about 68% seen once. The entry originates in a study of cytomegalovirus exposure and HLA in healthy donors. The source of this sequence is a man between 18 and 29 years old in good health and CMV-seronegative. The sequenced sample was PBMCs. The chain links TRBV28 to TRBJ1-2; maybe TRBD1 (5 bases). The CDR3 loop reads CASSLQGQTGYTF. In DNA, the CDR3 is TGTGCCAGCAGTTTACAGGGTCAGACTGGCTACACCTTC.